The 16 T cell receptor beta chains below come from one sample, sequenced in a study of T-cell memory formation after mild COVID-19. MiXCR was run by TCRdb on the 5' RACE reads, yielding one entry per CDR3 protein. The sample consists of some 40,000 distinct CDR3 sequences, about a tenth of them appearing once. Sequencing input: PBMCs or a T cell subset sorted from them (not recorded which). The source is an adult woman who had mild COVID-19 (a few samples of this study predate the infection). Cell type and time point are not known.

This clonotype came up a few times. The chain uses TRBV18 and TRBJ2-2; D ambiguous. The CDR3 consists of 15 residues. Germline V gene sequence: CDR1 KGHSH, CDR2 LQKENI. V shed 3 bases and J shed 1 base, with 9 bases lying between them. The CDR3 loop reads CASSPGNLNTGELFF. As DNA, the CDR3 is TGTGCCAGCTCACCGGGGAACTTGAACACCGGGGAGCTGTTTTTT.

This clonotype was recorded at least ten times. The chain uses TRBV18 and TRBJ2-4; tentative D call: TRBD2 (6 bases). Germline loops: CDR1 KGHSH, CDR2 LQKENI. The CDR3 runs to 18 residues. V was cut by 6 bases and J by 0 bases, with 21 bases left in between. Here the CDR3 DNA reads TGTGCCAGCTCGCAGGTTCTTGGCGGGATGCTAGCCAAAAACATTCAGTACTTC. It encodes CASSQVLGGMLAKNIQYF.

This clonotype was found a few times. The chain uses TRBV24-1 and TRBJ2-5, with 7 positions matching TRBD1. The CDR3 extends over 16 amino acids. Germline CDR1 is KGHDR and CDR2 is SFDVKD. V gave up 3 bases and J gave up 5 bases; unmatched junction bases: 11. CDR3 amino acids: CATSDKTGSVMETQYF. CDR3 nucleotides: TGTGCCACCAGTGATAAGACAGGGTCCGTAATGGAGACCCAGTACTTC.

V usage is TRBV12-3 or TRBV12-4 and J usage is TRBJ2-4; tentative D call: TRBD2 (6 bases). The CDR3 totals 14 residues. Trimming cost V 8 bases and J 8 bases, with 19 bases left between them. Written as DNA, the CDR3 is TGTGCCAGCTCTCAGGGAGCTGCGGGGTACATTCAGTACTTC. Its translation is CASSQGAAGYIQYF.

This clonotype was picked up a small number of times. The CDR3 spells CASSLHGLTPSTDTQYF. CDR3 coding DNA: TGTGCCAGCAGCTTACACGGACTAACCCCTAGCACAGATACGCAGTATTTT. This rearrangement joins TRBV7-9 to TRBJ2-3, with D possibly TRBD2 on 6 matching bases. This CDR3 is 17 amino acids long. Trimming stripped 2 bases from V and 0 bases from J, with 15 bases between. Per germline, CDR1 SEHNR and CDR2 FQNEAQ (reference sequence).

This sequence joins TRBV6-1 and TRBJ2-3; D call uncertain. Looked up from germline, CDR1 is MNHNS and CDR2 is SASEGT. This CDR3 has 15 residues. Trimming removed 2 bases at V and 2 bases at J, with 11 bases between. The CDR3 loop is CASSENLLPTDTQYF. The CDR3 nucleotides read TGTGCCAGCAGTGAAAATCTCCTACCCACAGATACGCAGTATTTT.

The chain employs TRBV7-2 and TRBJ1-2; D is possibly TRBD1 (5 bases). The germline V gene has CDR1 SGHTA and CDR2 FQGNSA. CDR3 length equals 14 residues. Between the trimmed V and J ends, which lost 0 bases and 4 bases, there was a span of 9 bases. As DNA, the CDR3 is TGTGCCAGCAGCTTAGCGCAGGGTACCTATGGCTACACCTTC. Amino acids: CASSLAQGTYGYTF.

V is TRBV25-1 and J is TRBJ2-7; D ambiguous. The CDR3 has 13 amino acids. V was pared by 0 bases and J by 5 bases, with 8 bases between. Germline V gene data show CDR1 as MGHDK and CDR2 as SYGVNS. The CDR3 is CASSEYVGNEQYF. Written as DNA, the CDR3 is TGTGCCAGCAGTGAATATGTGGGGAACGAGCAGTACTTC.

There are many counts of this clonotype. The CDR3 is CASSYDTTRGYGYTF. Here the CDR3 DNA reads TGTGCCAGCAGTTACGATACCACACGGGGCTATGGCTACACCTTC. The chain carries TRBV6-5 and TRBJ1-2; D gene uncertain. CDR1 and CDR2 from the germline V gene are MNHEY and SVGAGI. The V end was cut by 2 bases, the J end by 4 bases, with 14 bases between. The CDR3 has 15 amino acids.

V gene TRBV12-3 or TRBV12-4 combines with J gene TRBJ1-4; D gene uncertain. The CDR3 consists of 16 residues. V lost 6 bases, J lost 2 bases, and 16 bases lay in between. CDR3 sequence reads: CASSPSIFGTNEKLFF. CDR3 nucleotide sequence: TGTGCCAGCAGCCCCTCCATATTTGGGACTAATGAAAAACTGTTTTTT.

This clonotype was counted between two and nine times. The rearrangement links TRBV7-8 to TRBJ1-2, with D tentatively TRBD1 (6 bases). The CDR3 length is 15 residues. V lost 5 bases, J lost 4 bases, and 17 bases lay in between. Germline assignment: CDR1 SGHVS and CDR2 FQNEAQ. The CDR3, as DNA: TGTGCCAGCAGCCTTACACAGGGTGCAGGCTATGGCTACACCTTC. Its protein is CASSLTQGAGYGYTF. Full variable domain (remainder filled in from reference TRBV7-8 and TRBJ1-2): GAGVSQSPRYKVAKRGQDVALRCDPISGHVSLFWYQQALGQGPEFLTYFQNEAQLDKSGLPSDRFFAERPEGSVSTLKIQRTQQEDSAVYLCASSLTQGAGYGYTFGSGTRLTVV.

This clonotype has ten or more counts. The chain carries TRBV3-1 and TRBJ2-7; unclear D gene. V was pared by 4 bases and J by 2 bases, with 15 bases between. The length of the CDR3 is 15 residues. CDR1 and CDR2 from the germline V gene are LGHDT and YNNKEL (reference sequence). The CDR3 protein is CASSPSFSPTYEQYF. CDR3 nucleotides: TGTGCCAGCAGCCCGAGTTTCTCGCCTACCTACGAGCAGTACTTC.

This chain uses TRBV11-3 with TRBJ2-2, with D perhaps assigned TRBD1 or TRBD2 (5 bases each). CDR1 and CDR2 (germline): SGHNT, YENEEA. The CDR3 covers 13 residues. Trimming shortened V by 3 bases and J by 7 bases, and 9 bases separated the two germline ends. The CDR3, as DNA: TGTGCCAGCAGCTTCGAGGGGAGCGGGGAGCTGTTTTTT. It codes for CASSFEGSGELFF.

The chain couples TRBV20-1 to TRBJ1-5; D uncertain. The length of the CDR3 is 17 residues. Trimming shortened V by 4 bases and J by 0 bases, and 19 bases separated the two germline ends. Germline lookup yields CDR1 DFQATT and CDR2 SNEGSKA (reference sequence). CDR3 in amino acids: CSAIHSSRHNSNQPQHF. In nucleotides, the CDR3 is TGCAGTGCTATCCACTCGAGTAGGCATAATAGCAATCAGCCCCAGCATTTT.

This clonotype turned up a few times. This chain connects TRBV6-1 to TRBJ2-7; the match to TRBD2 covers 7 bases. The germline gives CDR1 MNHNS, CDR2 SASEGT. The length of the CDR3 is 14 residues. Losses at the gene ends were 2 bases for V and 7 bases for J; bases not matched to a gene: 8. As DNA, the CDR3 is TGTGCCAGCAGTGAATCGCTAAACGGGGGGGAGCAGTACTTC. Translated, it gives CASSESLNGGEQYF.

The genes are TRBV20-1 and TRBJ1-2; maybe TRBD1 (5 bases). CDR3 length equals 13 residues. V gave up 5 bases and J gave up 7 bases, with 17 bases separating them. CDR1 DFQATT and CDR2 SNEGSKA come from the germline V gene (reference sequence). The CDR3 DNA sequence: TGCAGTGCTCGCCCGTCCTTAAGGGGTGGCTACACCTTC. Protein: CSARPSLRGGYTF.